Listed here are 17 T cell receptor beta chains from one sample, sequenced in a study of cytomegalovirus exposure and HLA in healthy donors. The PCR made use of 60 Vbeta and 13 Jbeta primers. Profiled with immunoSEQ multiplex PCR; TCRdb holds only in-frame clones, not every one. Among approximately 190,000 clones listed, around 73% were seen once. The sequencing input was PBMCs. These receptors were obtained from a woman in her 30s in good health and CMV-seropositive.

V is TRBV19 and J is TRBJ2-5; D is unresolved. Germline V gene lookup returns CDR1 LNHDA and CDR2 SQIVND (reference sequence). Trimming cost V 4 bases and J 4 bases, with 10 bases left between them. The CDR3 extends over 13 amino acids. In nucleotides, the CDR3 is TGTGCCAGTAGTACACTCCTAGGAGAGACCCAGTACTTC. This translates into CASSTLLGETQYF.

V usage is TRBV15 and J usage is TRBJ1-5; D remains unclear. This CDR3 contains 15 residues. V lost 3 bases, J lost 9 bases, and 18 bases lay in between. Germline V gene lookup returns CDR1 LNHNV and CDR2 YYDKDF (reference sequence). The CDR3 DNA reads TGTGCCACCAGCAGCCCCGCGCAGGACTTATCGCCCCAGCATTTT. Its protein product is CATSSPAQDLSPQHF.

This sequence joins TRBV4-1 and TRBJ1-5, with D unclear. The V gene lost 4 bases and the J gene lost 2 bases, with 12 bases spanning the gap. The CDR3 totals 15 residues. Germline assignment: CDR1 MGHRA and CDR2 YSYEKL. CDR3 sequence (DNA): TGCGCCAGCAGCCCCGCGGGTTTGGGCAATCAGCCCCAGCATTTT. Translating it yields CASSPAGLGNQPQHF.

The chain uses TRBV5-1 and TRBJ2-7, with 8 bases fitting TRBD1. This CDR3 spans 15 amino acids. The V and J ends lost 5 bases and 12 bases, in that order; junction bases with no gene match: 19. Germline lookup yields CDR1 SGHRS and CDR2 YFSETQ. CDR3 in DNA: TGCGCCAGCAGTTACGATGGACAGGGTCTACCACTGGGGTACTTC. It yields the protein CASSYDGQGLPLGYF.

This rearrangement joins TRBV30 to TRBJ2-5; D is ambiguous. This CDR3 is built from 14 residues. Deletions cut 1 base from V and 0 bases from J, with 9 bases between. Germline CDR1 GTSNPN, CDR2 SVGIG (reference sequence). Here the CDR3 reads CAWSAWAYQETQYF. The CDR3 DNA reads TGTGCCTGGAGTGCTTGGGCGTACCAAGAGACCCAGTACTTC.

A few counts support this clone. The V call is TRBV5-1, the J call TRBJ2-7, with 8 positions matching TRBD1. This CDR3 comprises 13 residues. The germline V gene encodes CDR1 SGHRS and CDR2 YFSETQ. Trimming at V came to 4 bases and at J to 3 bases, leaving 3 bases not matched to a gene. CDR3 residues: CASSTGQGYEQYF. The DNA for the CDR3 is TGCGCCAGCAGCACCGGACAGGGCTACGAGCAGTACTTC.

The chain carries TRBV19 and TRBJ2-1; 12 positions match TRBD2. Germline V lookup: CDR1 LNHDA, CDR2 SQIVND (reference sequence). The CDR3 runs 16 residues. The V segment lost 3 bases and the J segment 7 bases; nucleotides outside the gene matches: 7. CDR3 residues: CASSMNPLAGGNEQFF. Here the CDR3 DNA reads TGTGCCAGTAGTATGAACCCCCTAGCGGGAGGGAATGAGCAGTTCTTC.

The chain links TRBV5-1 to TRBJ2-2; weak D call: TRBD2 (5 bases). Between the trimmed V and J ends, which lost 4 bases and 5 bases, there was a span of 12 bases. The CDR3 runs 14 residues. Germline CDR1 and CDR2: SGHRS and YFSETQ. The CDR3 DNA reads TGCGCCAGCAGCCTAACTAGAGGTACCGGGGAGCTGTTTTTT. Translation: CASSLTRGTGELFF. Filled out from reference TRBV5-1 and TRBJ2-2, the complete variable domain reads KAGVTQTPRYLIKTRGQQVTLSCSPISGHRSVSWYQQTPGQGLQFLFEYFSETQRNKGNFPGRFSGRQFSNSRSEMNVSTLELGDSALYLCASSLTRGTGELFFGEGSRLTVL.

V is TRBV10-3 and J is TRBJ2-2; 10 bases agree with TRBD1. Germline loops: CDR1 ENHRY, CDR2 SYGVKD. This CDR3 region has 13 residues. Trimming took 11 bases from V and 5 from J; bases not matched to a gene: 5. CDR3 in DNA: TGTGCCGCCGGGACAGGGGTTACCGGGGAGCTGTTTTTT. The encoded protein is CAAGTGVTGELFF.

The chain carries TRBV29-1 and TRBJ2-5; D unclear. Germline assignment: CDR1 SQVTM and CDR2 ANQGSEA. The V end was cut by 5 bases, the J end by 11 bases, with 21 bases between. This CDR3 has 13 residues. This chain's CDR3 is CSVRSDTATKQYF. The CDR3 coding sequence is TGCAGCGTTCGTTCCGACACCGCTACGAAGCAGTACTTC.

The chain recombines TRBV30 with TRBJ1-4, with D possibly being TRBD1 (5 bases). CDR3 length: 15 residues. In germline, CDR1 is GTSNPN, CDR2 SVGIG (reference sequence). V was cut by 3 bases and J by 6 bases, with 17 bases left in between. CDR3 DNA: TGTGCCTGGAGCCGGACCGGGGGTGGTGATGAAAAACTGTTTTTT. Encoded protein: CAWSRTGGGDEKLFF. Based on the CDR3 plus reference TRBV30 and TRBJ1-4, the full variable domain is SQTIHQWPATLVQPVGSPLSLECTVEGTSNPNLYWYRQAAGRGLQLLFYSVGIGQISSEVPQNLSASRPQDRQFILSSKKLLLSDSGFYLCAWSRTGGGDEKLFFGSGTQLSVL.

The V gene is TRBV5-4, the J gene TRBJ1-2; D remains unclear. This CDR3 is 13 amino acids long. V lost 6 bases and J lost 5, with 14 bases in between. Germline values: CDR1 SGHNT, CDR2 YYREEE (reference sequence). CDR3 nucleotides: TGTGCCAGCACTCTCATGTTCAGTTATGGCTACACCTTC. Its translation: CASTLMFSYGYTF.

CDR3 in amino acids: CASSELPLGRQHF. DNA for the CDR3: TGTGCCAGCAGTGAATTACCCCTGGGCAGACAGCATTTT. This rearrangement joins TRBV6-1 to TRBJ1-5; unclear D gene. CDR1 is MNHNS and CDR2 is SASEGT in the germline V gene. The CDR3 has 13 residues. The V and J ends lost 2 bases and 13 bases respectively, with 15 bases between them.

Regarding this clone: Germline is not matched at one junction end, which may reflect a read error. This chain joins TRBV4-1 and TRBJ1-5; 12 bases are shared with TRBD1. Germline CDR1 reads MGHRA; CDR2 reads YSYEKL. This CDR3 is built from 16 residues. The CDR3 reads CASSQVGTGGWQPRHF. CDR3 sequence (DNA): TGCGCCAGCAGCCAAGTCGGGACAGGGGGCTGGCAGCCCCGGCATTTT.

This clone was recorded once. The chain has TRBV6-1 and TRBJ1-2; D remains unclear. CDR1 and CDR2 from the germline V gene are MNHNS and SASEGT. The CDR3 has 12 residues. Between the trimmed V and J ends, which lost 6 bases and 8 bases, there was a span of 13 bases. The CDR3 nucleotides are TGTGCCAGCAGCCCCCCGCCACAGGGCTACACCTTC. Amino acids: CASSPPPQGYTF.

The V gene is TRBV5-1, the J gene TRBJ1-1, with D unclear. Trimming removed 0 bases from V and 2 bases from J, with 14 bases in between. CDR1 SGHRS and CDR2 YFSETQ come from the germline V gene. This CDR3 has 16 residues. CDR3 in amino acids: CASSLESASTNTEAFF. In DNA, the CDR3 is TGCGCCAGCAGCTTGGAGTCAGCGAGTACTAACACTGAAGCTTTCTTT.

The chain joins TRBV4-3 to TRBJ2-5; D unclear. V lost 0 bases, J lost 0 bases, and 14 bases lay in between. The CDR3 is 17 amino acids. The germline V gene encodes CDR1 LGHNA and CDR2 YSLEER. As DNA, the CDR3 is TGCGCCAGCAGCCAAGATCTTGAGCTTGAGGACCAAGAGACCCAGTACTTC. Protein: CASSQDLELEDQETQYF.